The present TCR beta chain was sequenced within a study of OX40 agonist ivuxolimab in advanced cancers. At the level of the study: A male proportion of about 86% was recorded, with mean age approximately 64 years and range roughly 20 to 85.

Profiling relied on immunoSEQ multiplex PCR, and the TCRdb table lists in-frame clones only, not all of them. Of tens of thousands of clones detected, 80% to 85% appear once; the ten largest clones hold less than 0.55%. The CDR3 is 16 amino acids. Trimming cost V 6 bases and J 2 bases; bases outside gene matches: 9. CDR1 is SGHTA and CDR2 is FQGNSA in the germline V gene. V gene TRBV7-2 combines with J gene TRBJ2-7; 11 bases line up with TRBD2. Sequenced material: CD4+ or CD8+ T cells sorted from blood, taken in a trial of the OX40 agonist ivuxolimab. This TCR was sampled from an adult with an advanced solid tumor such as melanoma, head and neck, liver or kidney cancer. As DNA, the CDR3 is TGTGCCAGCAGGCTTTCCGGGACTAGCGGCACCTACGAGCAGTACTTC. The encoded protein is CASRLSGTSGTYEQYF.